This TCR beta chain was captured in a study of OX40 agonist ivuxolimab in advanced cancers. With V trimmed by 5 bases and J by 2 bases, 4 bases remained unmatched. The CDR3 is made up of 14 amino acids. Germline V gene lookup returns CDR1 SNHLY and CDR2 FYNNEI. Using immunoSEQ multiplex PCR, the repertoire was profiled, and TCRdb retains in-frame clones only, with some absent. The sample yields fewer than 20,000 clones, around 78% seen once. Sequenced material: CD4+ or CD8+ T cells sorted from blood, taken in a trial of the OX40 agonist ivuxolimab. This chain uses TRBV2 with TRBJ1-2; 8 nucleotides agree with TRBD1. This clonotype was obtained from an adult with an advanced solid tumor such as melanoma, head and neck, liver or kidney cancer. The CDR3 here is CASSSQGANYGYTF. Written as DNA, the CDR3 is TGTGCCAGCAGTTCCCAGGGGGCAAACTATGGCTACACCTTC.